These 28 T cell receptor beta chains were all obtained from the same sample, sequenced in a study of beta chain features in type 1 diabetes. As every portion of the isolated RNA was reverse transcribed, the sequencing read expressed TCRB transcripts. Method: immunoSEQ multiplex PCR; TCRdb's copy keeps in-frame clones and lacks some. There are around 200,000 clones in the sample; 13% occur only once, and roughly 0.6% lies in the top ten. The sample consisted of central memory CD4+ T cells from blood. These receptors all come from a woman younger than 35 in good health.

This clone appeared a few times. CDR3 DNA: TGCGCCAGCAGCTTGATAACTAGCGGAAACAATGAGCAGTTCTTC. Its translation: CASSLITSGNNEQFF. The J gene is TRBJ2-1, the V gene TRBV5-1; TRBD2 aligns across 8 bases. CDR3 length: 15 residues. The V segment lost 1 base and the J segment 5 bases; nucleotides outside the gene matches: 5. Germline V gives CDR1 SGHRS, CDR2 YFSETQ. Complete variable domain (other parts from reference TRBV5-1 and TRBJ2-1): KAGVTQTPRYLIKTRGQQVTLSCSPISGHRSVSWYQQTPGQGLQFLFEYFSETQRNKGNFPGRFSGRQFSNSRSEMNVSTLELGDSALYLCASSLITSGNNEQFFGPGTRLTVL.

This clone came up a few times. The V gene is TRBV10-3, the J gene TRBJ2-1; 8 nucleotides align to TRBD1. The CDR3 has 15 residues. CDR1 ENHRY and CDR2 SYGVKD come from the germline V gene. V shed 3 bases and J 2 bases; nucleotides not matched to a gene: 3. The CDR3 reads CAISDGQGTYNEQFF. CDR3 nucleotide sequence: TGTGCCATCAGTGACGGACAGGGCACCTACAATGAGCAGTTCTTC.

This chain links TRBV25-1 with TRBJ1-5; no reliable D call. This CDR3 has 13 residues. The germline CDR1 and CDR2 sequences are MGHDK and SYGVNS. V was cut by 4 bases and J by 2 bases, with 6 bases left in between. The CDR3 spells CASSGSGNQPQHF. The CDR3 nucleotides are TGTGCCAGCAGTGGGTCAGGCAATCAGCCCCAGCATTTT.

The V gene is TRBV19, the J gene TRBJ2-5; D is possibly TRBD2 (6 bases). CDR1 and CDR2 (germline): LNHDA, SQIVND (reference sequence). The CDR3 is 11 residues long. CDR3: CAAGMAETQYF. The CDR3 DNA sequence: TGTGCGGCGGGGATGGCAGAGACCCAGTACTTC.

V usage is TRBV27 and J usage is TRBJ2-6, with D maybe TRBD1 (6 bases). V lost 2 bases, J lost 3 bases, and 17 bases lay in between. Germline V CDR1 and CDR2: MNHEY, SMNVEV (reference sequence). The CDR3 covers 18 residues. DNA for the CDR3: TGTGCCAGCAGTTTAGGGTGGGGCAGGGGCGGTGGGGCCAACGTCCTGACTTTC. Its protein product is CASSLGWGRGGGANVLTF. Drawing the rest from reference TRBV27 and TRBJ2-6, the complete variable domain is EAQVTQNPRYLITVTGKKLTVTCSQNMNHEYMSWYRQDPGLGLRQIYYSMNVEVTDKGDVPEGYKVSRKEKRNFPLILESPSPNQTSLYFCASSLGWGRGGGANVLTFGAGSRLTVL.

In the case of this clone: Other nucleotide sequences from this sample produce the same CDR3. DNA of the CDR3: TGTGCCAGCAGCGTAGCGGGAGGGCGAACCGGGGAGCTGTTTTTT. Its protein is CASSVAGGRTGELFF. The V gene is TRBV2, the J gene TRBJ2-2, with 11 positions matching TRBD2. The length of the CDR3 is 15 residues. Trimming removed 6 bases from V and 5 bases from J; junction bases left unmatched: 5. Germline CDR1 SNHLY, CDR2 FYNNEI.

The V call is TRBV11-1, the J call TRBJ2-7; 13 bases line up with TRBD2. The V segment lost 5 bases and the J segment 2 bases; nucleotides outside the gene matches: 6. CDR1 and CDR2 (germline): SGHAT, FQDESV (reference sequence). CDR3 length: 16 amino acids. The CDR3, as DNA: TGTGCCAGCAGCGATCCCACTAGCGGGAGGGCCTACGAGCAGTACTTC. Its translation: CASSDPTSGRAYEQYF.

This clone was observed many times. The genes are TRBV19 and TRBJ2-3; D perhaps matches TRBD2 (6 bases). With 5 bases removed from V and 8 bases from J, the gap between germline ends came to 14 bases. The CDR3 has 13 residues. The germline V gene has CDR1 LNHDA and CDR2 SQIVND (reference sequence). CDR3 protein: CASSSTSVSTQYF. In nucleotides, the CDR3 is TGTGCCAGTAGTTCGACTAGTGTCTCTACGCAGTATTTT.

The gene calls are TRBV9 and TRBJ2-5, with D maybe TRBD1 (6 bases). Germline V gene lookup returns CDR1 SGDLS and CDR2 YYNGEE. With 4 bases removed from V and 1 base from J, the gap between germline ends came to 11 bases. CDR3 length equals 14 residues. CDR3 nucleotide sequence: TGTGCCAGCAGCCACCGGGACATCCAAGAGACCCAGTACTTC. Amino acid sequence: CASSHRDIQETQYF.

This clone appeared a few times. The chain carries TRBV28 and TRBJ2-7; 7 nucleotides align to TRBD1. After removal of 2 bases from V and 2 bases from J, the junction contained 3 bases not matched to a gene. CDR3 size: 14 residues. CDR1 is MDHEN and CDR2 is SYDVKM in the germline V gene. CDR3 in amino acids: CASSLRQGTYEQYF. The CDR3 DNA is TGTGCCAGCAGTTTACGACAGGGTACCTACGAGCAGTACTTC.

The chain joins TRBV11-2 to TRBJ1-5; D may be TRBD1 (5 bases). V gave up 5 bases and J gave up 4 bases, with 15 bases separating them. Germline V gene data show CDR1 as SGHAT and CDR2 as FQNNGV. The CDR3 is 15 amino acids. As DNA, the CDR3 is TGTGCCAGCAGCGAGATCGTCGGGGGAAATCAGCCCCAGCATTTT. It specifies CASSEIVGGNQPQHF.

The V call is TRBV15, the J call TRBJ1-5; 7 bases agree with TRBD1. The CDR3 contains 15 residues. Germline CDR1 reads LNHNV; CDR2 reads YYDKDF (reference sequence). Trimming cost V 3 bases and J 3 bases; bases outside gene matches: 5. The CDR3 sequence: CATSREQGYNQPQHF. The CDR3 bases are TGTGCCACCAGCAGGGAACAGGGGTACAATCAGCCCCAGCATTTT.

The chain is built from TRBV9 and TRBJ2-3; TRBD2 matches 7 bases. The ends lost 3 bases at V and 7 bases at J; junction bases unmatched: 11. Germline-derived CDR1 and CDR2 are SGDLS and YYNGEE. The CDR3 is made up of 15 amino acids. CDR3 sequence reads: CASSASPASGNTQYF. CDR3 coding DNA: TGTGCCAGCAGCGCCTCTCCGGCTAGCGGAAATACGCAGTATTTT.

This chain joins TRBV6-5 and TRBJ2-5, with D possibly being TRBD2 (5 bases). The CDR3 runs to 14 residues. Trimming took off 0 bases at V and 5 bases at J, with 10 bases between the two ends. The germline gives CDR1 MNHEY, CDR2 SVGAGI. CDR3 bases: TGTGCCAGCAGTTACTCGGCTAGCCTCGAGACCCAGTACTTC. This codes for CASSYSASLETQYF.

The gene calls are TRBV28 and TRBJ1-5; the D gene is possibly TRBD1 (5 bases). CDR3 length equals 14 residues. The germline V and J ends were trimmed by 3 bases and 7 bases, with 13 bases remaining between them. The germline V gene has CDR1 MDHEN and CDR2 SYDVKM. The chain's CDR3 is CASSLGGNTQPQHF. The DNA for the CDR3 is TGTGCCAGCAGTTTGGGGGGGAATACCCAGCCCCAGCATTTT.

The chain recombines TRBV7-3 with TRBJ2-7; D call uncertain. CDR3 length: 15 residues. Between the trimmed V and J ends, which lost 3 bases and 0 bases, there was a span of 12 bases. Per the germline V gene, CDR1 is SGHTA and CDR2 is FQGTGA. In DNA, the CDR3 is TGTGCCAGCAGCTTGAACGCAGTGCCCTCCTACGAGCAGTACTTC. This translates into CASSLNAVPSYEQYF.

This clone has a handful of counts. The CDR3 DNA reads as TGTGCCAGCAGTACCGGGACAGGGGAACGGGGCTACACCTTC. This sequence encodes CASSTGTGERGYTF. The chain combines TRBV6-5 with TRBJ1-2; 10 bases agree with TRBD1. CDR1 and CDR2 from the germline V gene are MNHEY and SVGAGI. Trimming removed 5 bases from V and 8 bases from J; junction bases left unmatched: 8. This CDR3 is 14 amino acids long.

This clone was counted only a few times. The rearrangement uses TRBV4-2 and TRBJ1-1; D is ambiguous. V was cut by 0 bases and J by 5 bases, with 4 bases left in between. CDR3 length equals 12 residues. CDR1 LGHNA and CDR2 YNFKEQ come from the germline V gene. The CDR3 sequence is CASSQDPTEAFF. The CDR3 DNA reads as TGTGCCAGCAGCCAAGATCCTACTGAAGCTTTCTTT.

The J gene is TRBJ2-7, the V gene TRBV5-4; 12 nucleotides agree with TRBD2. CDR1 SGHNT and CDR2 YYREEE come from the germline V gene (reference sequence). J was trimmed by 0 bases and V by 1 base; bases with no gene match: 5. The CDR3 length is 17 residues. The CDR3 DNA follows: TGTGCCAGCAGCTTGAGGCTGACTAGCGGGAGCTCCTACGAGCAGTACTTC. Translation gives CASSLRLTSGSSYEQYF.

This clone has just a few counts. The chain combines TRBV2 with TRBJ2-1; D is possibly TRBD1 (5 bases). The CDR3 covers 15 residues. The germline gives CDR1 SNHLY, CDR2 FYNNEI. Between the trimmed V and J ends, which lost 4 bases and 0 bases, there was a span of 10 bases. CDR3 coding DNA: TGTGCCAGCAGTGCCCAGGGAAGCTCCTACAATGAGCAGTTCTTC. This gives the protein CASSAQGSSYNEQFF.

The chain has TRBV6-6 and TRBJ2-7; D gene ambiguous. The length of the CDR3 is 13 residues. Germline loops: CDR1 MNHNY, CDR2 SVGAGI (reference sequence). Trimming left V 2 bases short and J 5 bases short, with 10 bases between. CDR3 region: CASSYRSQDEQYF. As DNA, the CDR3 is TGTGCCAGCAGTTACCGGTCCCAGGACGAGCAGTACTTC.

The chain's CDR3 is CASSVWREGTDTQYF. The CDR3, as DNA: TGTGCCAGCAGCGTCTGGCGGGAGGGAACAGATACGCAGTATTTT. The chain is built from TRBV7-2 and TRBJ2-3; 9 bases fit TRBD2. CDR1 and CDR2 (germline): SGHTA, FQGNSA. V was pared by 5 bases and J by 3 bases, with 6 bases of the junction left unmatched. This CDR3 is 15 amino acids long.

This clone has just a few counts. The junction does not match germline at one end; this may be a read error. CDR3 coding DNA: TGTGCCAGCAGCTTATCCGGGACTAGGGGTGTCTTC. This gives the protein CASSLSGTRGVF. The V gene is TRBV11-2, the J gene TRBJ2-1; 8 bases match TRBD2. Per germline, CDR1 SGHAT and CDR2 FQNNGV. The CDR3 is 12 amino acids.

This rearrangement joins TRBV18 to TRBJ2-7; 12 nucleotides align to TRBD1. The junction had 6 bases not matched to a gene; V was cut back by 4 bases and J by 5 bases. CDR3 length equals 15 residues. Germline CDR1 is KGHSH and CDR2 is LQKENI. This CDR3 reads CASSLGQGAVNEQYF. CDR3 DNA sequence: TGTGCCAGCTCACTGGGACAGGGGGCGGTCAACGAGCAGTACTTC.

This clone was counted many times. This CDR3 reads CASSPDRAGTGELFF. Here the CDR3 DNA reads TGTGCCAGCTCACCCGACAGGGCCGGCACCGGGGAGCTGTTTTTT. V is TRBV18 and J is TRBJ2-2; 7 bases map to TRBD1. This CDR3 region has 15 residues. Looked up from germline, CDR1 is KGHSH and CDR2 is LQKENI. With V trimmed by 3 bases and J by 4 bases, 5 bases remained unmatched.

The V and J genes are TRBV28 and TRBJ2-7; D remains ambiguous. Germline lookup yields CDR1 MDHEN and CDR2 SYDVKM. The V end was cut by 5 bases, the J end by 7 bases, with 12 bases between. This CDR3 contains 12 residues. CDR3 sequence (DNA): TGTGCCAGCAGTCCCTCAGTGAGGGAGCAGTACTTC. It specifies CASSPSVREQYF.

This chain uses TRBV11-2 with TRBJ2-7, with 7 positions matching TRBD2. The CDR3 extends over 14 amino acids. CDR1 SGHAT and CDR2 FQNNGV come from the germline V gene. J lost 5 bases, V lost 1 base, and 5 bases had no gene match. CDR3 in DNA: TGTGCCAGCAGCTTAGGGCGGGAGAGCCACGAGCAGTACTTC. This translates into CASSLGRESHEQYF. Complete variable domain (other parts from reference TRBV11-2 and TRBJ2-7): EAGVAQSPRYKIIEKRQSVAFWCNPISGHATLYWYQQILGQGPKLLIQFQNNGVVDDSQLPKDRFSAERLKGVDSTLKIQPAKLEDSAVYLCASSLGRESHEQYFGPGTRLTVT.

This clone has a handful of counts. This rearrangement joins TRBV11-2 to TRBJ2-4, with a tentative D call TRBD2 (5 bases). The CDR3 consists of 13 residues. Germline lookup yields CDR1 SGHAT and CDR2 FQNNGV. V was shortened by 4 bases and J by 10 bases, with 14 bases between the two germline ends. The CDR3 reads CASSYSHEGIQYF. Written as DNA, the CDR3 is TGTGCCAGCAGCTACTCCCACGAGGGAATTCAGTACTTC.